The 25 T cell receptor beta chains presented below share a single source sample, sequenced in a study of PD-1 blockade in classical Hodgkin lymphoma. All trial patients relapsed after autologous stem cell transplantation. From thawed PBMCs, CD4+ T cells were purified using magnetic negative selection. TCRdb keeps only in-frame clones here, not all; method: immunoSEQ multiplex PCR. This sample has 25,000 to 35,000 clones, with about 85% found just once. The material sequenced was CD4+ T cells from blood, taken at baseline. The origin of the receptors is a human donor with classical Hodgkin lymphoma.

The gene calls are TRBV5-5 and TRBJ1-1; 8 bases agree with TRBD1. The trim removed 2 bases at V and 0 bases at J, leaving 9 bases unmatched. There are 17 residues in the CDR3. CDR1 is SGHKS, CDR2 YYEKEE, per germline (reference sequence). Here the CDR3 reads CASSLPRQGAMNTEAFF. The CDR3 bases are TGTGCCAGCAGCTTACCCCGGCAGGGGGCAATGAACACTGAAGCTTTCTTT.

This CDR3 is CASRQAGETQYF. DNA of the CDR3: TGTGCCAGTAGGCAAGCGGGGGAGACCCAGTACTTC. The chain is built from TRBV19 and TRBJ2-5; 7 bases map to TRBD2. After removal of 6 bases from V and 5 bases from J, the junction contained 3 bases not matched to a gene. Germline V lookup: CDR1 LNHDA, CDR2 SQIVND (reference sequence). This CDR3 spans 12 amino acids.

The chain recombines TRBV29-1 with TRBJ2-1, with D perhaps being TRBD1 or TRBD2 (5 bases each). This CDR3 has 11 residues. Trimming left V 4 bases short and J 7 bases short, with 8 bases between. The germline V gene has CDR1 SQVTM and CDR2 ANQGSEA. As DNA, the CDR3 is TGCAGCGTTGGGGACCTGAATGAGCAGTTCTTC. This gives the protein CSVGDLNEQFF.

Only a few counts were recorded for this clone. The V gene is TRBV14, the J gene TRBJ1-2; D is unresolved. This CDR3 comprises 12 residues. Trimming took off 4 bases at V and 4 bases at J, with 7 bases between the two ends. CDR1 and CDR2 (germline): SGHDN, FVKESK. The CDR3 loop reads CASSRARYGYTF. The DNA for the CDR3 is TGTGCCAGCAGCCGGGCCCGCTATGGCTACACCTTC.

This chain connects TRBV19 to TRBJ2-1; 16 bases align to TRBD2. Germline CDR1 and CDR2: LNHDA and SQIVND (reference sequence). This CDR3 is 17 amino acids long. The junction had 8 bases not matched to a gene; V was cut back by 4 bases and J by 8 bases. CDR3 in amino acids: CASSSYTGTSGRDEQFF. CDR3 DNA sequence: TGTGCCAGTAGTAGCTATACCGGGACTAGCGGGAGGGATGAGCAGTTCTTC.

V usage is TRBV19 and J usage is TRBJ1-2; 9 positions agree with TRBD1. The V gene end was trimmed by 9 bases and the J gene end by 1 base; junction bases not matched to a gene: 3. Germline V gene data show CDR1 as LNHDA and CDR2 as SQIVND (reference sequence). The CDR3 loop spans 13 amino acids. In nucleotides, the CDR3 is TGTGCCAGCCACAGGGGGCATAACTATGGCTACACCTTC. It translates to CASHRGHNYGYTF. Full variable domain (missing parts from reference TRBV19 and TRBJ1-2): DGGITQSPKYLFRKEGQNVTLSCEQNLNHDAMYWYRQDPGQGLRLIYYSQIVNDFQKGDIAEGYSVSREKKESFPLTVTSAQKNPTAFYLCASHRGHNYGYTFGSGTRLTVV.

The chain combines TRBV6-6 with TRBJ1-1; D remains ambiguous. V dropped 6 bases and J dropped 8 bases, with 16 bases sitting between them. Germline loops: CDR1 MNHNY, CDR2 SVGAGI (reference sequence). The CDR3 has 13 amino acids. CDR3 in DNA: TGTGCCAGCAGCTCCCGGCCCAACTCGGAAGCTTTCTTT. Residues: CASSSRPNSEAFF.

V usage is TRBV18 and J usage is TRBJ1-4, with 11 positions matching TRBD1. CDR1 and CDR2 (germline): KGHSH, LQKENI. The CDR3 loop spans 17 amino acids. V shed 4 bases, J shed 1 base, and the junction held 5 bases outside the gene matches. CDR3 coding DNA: TGTGCCAGCTCACGGATGGACAGGGGGCTAACTAATGAAAAACTGTTTTTT. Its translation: CASSRMDRGLTNEKLFF.

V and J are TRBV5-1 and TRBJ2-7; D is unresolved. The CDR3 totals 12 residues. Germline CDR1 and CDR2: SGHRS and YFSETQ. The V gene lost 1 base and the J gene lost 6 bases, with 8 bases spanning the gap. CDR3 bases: TGCGCCAGCAGCTTGAACACTCCCGAGCAGTACTTC. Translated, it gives CASSLNTPEQYF.

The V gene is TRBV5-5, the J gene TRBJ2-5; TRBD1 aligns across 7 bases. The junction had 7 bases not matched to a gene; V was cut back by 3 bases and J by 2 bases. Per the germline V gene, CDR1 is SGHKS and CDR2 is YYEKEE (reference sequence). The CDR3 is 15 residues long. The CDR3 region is CASSSGTVKQETQYF. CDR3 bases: TGTGCCAGCAGCTCCGGGACAGTCAAACAAGAGACCCAGTACTTC. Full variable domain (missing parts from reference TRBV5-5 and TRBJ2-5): DAGVTQSPTHLIKTRGQQVTLRCSPISGHKSVSWYQQVLGQGPQFIFQYYEKEERGRGNFPDRFSARQFPNYSSELNVNALLLGDSALYLCASSSGTVKQETQYFGPGTRLLVL.

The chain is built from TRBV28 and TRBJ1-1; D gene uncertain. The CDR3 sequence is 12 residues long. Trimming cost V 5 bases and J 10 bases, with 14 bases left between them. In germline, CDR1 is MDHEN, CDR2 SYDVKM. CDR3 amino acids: CASSPPGAPAFF. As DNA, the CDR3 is TGTGCCAGCAGTCCCCCGGGCGCACCAGCTTTCTTT.

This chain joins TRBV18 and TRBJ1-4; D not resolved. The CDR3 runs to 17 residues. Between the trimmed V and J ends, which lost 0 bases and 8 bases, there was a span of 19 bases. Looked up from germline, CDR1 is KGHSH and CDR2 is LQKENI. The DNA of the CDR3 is TGTGCCAGCTCACCACCGAGGGCCGGTCAAGGAGGGGAAAAACTGTTTTTT. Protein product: CASSPPRAGQGGEKLFF.

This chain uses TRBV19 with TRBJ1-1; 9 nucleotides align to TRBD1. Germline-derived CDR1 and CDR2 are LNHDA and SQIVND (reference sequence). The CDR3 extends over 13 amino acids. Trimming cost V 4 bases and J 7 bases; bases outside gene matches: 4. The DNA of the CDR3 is TGTGCCAGTAGTACCACAGGGGGCCTTGAAGCTTTCTTT. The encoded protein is CASSTTGGLEAFF.

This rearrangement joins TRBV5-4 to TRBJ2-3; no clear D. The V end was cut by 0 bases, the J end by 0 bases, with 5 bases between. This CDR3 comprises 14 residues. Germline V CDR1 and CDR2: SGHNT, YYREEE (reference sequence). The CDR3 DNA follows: TGTGCCAGCAGCTTGGACAGTAGCACAGATACGCAGTATTTT. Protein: CASSLDSSTDTQYF.

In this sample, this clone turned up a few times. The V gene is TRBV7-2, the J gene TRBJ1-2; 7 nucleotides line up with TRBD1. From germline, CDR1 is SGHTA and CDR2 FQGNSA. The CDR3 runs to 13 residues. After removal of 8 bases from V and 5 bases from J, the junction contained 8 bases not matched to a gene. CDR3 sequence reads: CASGQVGGYGYTF. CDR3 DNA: TGTGCCAGCGGACAGGTTGGGGGATATGGCTACACCTTC.

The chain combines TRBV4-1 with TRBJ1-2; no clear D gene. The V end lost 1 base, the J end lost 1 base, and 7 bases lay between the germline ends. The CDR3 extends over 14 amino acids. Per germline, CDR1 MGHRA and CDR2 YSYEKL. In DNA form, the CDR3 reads TGCGCCAGCAGCCAAGTAATCGTTAACTATGGCTACACCTTC. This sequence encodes CASSQVIVNYGYTF.

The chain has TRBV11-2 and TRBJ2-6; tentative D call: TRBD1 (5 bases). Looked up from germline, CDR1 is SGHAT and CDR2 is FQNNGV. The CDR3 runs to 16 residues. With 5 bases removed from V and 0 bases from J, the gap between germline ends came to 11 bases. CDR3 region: CASSVPRVSGANVLTF. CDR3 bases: TGTGCCAGCAGCGTACCCAGGGTCTCTGGGGCCAACGTCCTGACTTTC.

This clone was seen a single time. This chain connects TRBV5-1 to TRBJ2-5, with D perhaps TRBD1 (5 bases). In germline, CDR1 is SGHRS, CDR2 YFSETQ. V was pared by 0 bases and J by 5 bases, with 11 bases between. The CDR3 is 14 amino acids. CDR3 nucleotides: TGCGCCAGCAGCTTGGGACAGCTGACGGAGACCCAGTACTTC. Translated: CASSLGQLTETQYF.

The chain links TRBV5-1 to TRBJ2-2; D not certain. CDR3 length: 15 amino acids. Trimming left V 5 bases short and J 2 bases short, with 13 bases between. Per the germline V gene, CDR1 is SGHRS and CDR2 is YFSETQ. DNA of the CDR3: TGCGCCAGCAGAAAGGTCGAAGTTAACACCGGGGAGCTGTTTTTT. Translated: CASRKVEVNTGELFF.

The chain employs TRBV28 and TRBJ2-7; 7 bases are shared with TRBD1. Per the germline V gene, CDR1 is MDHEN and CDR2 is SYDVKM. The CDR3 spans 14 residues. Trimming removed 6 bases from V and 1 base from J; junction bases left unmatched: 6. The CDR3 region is CASSPDRLSYEQYF. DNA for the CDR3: TGTGCCAGCAGCCCGGACAGGTTGTCCTACGAGCAGTACTTC.

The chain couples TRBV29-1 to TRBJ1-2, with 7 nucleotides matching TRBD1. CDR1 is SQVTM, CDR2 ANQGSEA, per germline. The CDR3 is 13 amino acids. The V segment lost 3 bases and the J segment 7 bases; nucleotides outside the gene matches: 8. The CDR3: CSVEPTGAGGYTF. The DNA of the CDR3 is TGCAGCGTTGAGCCCACAGGGGCTGGTGGCTACACCTTC.

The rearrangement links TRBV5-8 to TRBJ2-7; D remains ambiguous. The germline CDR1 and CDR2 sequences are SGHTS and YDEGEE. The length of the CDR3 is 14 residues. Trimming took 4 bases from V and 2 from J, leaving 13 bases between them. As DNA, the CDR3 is TGTGCCAGCAGCCGCCAGGACGGAGCCTACGAGCAGTACTTC. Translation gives CASSRQDGAYEQYF.

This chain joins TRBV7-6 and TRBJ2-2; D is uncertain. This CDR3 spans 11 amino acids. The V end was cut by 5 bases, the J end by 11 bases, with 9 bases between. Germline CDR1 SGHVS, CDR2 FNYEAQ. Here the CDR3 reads CASSKVRELFF. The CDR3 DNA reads TGTGCCAGCAGCAAAGTCAGAGAGCTGTTTTTT.

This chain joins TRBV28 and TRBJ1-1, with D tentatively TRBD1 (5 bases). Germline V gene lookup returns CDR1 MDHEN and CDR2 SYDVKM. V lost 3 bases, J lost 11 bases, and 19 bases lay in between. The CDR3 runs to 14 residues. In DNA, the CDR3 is TGTGCCAGCAGTTTTGAAGTTCTAGGGGTTCGGGCTTTCTTT. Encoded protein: CASSFEVLGVRAFF.

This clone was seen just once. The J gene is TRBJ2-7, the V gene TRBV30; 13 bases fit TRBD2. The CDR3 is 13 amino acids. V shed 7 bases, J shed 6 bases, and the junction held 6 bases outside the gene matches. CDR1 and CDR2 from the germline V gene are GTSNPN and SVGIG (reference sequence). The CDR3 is CASGLAGAGEQYF. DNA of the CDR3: TGTGCCTCCGGACTAGCGGGAGCCGGCGAGCAGTACTTC.